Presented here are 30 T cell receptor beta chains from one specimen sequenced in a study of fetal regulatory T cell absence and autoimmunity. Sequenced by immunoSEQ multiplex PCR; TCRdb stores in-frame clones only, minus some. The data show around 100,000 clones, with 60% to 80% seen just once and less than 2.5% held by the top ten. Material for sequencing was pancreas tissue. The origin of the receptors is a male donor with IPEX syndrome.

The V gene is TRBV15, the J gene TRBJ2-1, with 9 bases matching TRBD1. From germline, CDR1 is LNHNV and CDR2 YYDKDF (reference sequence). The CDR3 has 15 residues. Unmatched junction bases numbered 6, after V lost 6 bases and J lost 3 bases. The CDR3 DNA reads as TGTGCCACCAGGGGGACAGGGAGGGACTACAATGAGCAGTTCTTC. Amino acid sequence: CATRGTGRDYNEQFF.

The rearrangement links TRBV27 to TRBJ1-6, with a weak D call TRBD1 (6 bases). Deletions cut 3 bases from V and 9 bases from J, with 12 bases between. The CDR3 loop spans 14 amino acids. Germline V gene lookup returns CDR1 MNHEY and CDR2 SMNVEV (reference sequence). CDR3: CASSFGGAGSPLHF. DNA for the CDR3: TGTGCCAGCAGTTTTGGGGGGGCTGGTTCACCCCTCCACTTT.

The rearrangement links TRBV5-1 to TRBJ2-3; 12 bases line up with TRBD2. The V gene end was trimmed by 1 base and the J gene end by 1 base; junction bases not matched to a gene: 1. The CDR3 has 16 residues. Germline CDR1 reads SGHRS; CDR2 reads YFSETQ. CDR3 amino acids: CASSLRLAGGTDTQYF. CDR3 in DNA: TGCGCCAGCAGCTTGCGACTAGCGGGGGGCACAGATACGCAGTATTTT.

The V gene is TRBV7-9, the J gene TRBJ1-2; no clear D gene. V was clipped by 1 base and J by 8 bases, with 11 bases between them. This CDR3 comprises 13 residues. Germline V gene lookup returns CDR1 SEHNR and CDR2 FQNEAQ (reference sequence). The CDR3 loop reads CASSLEGGWGYTF. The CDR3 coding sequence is TGTGCCAGCAGCTTAGAGGGAGGGTGGGGCTACACCTTC.

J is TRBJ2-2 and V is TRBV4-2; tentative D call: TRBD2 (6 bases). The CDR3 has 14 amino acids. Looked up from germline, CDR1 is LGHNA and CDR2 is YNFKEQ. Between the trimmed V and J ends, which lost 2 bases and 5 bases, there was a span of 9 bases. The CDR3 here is CASSQPSGTGELFF. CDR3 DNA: TGTGCCAGCAGCCAACCAAGCGGGACCGGGGAGCTGTTTTTT.

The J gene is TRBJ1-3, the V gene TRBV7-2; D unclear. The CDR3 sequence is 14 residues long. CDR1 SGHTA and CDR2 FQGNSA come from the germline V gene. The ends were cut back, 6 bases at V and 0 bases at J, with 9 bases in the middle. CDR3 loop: CASSSPASGNTIYF. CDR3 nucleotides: TGTGCCAGCAGTTCCCCGGCCTCTGGAAACACCATATATTTT.

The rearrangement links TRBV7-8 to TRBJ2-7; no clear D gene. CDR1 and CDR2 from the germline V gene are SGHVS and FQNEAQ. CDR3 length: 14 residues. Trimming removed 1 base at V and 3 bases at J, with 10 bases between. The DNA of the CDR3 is TGTGCCAGCAGCTTAGTAGCCCGCAGCTACGAGCAGTACTTC. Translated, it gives CASSLVARSYEQYF.

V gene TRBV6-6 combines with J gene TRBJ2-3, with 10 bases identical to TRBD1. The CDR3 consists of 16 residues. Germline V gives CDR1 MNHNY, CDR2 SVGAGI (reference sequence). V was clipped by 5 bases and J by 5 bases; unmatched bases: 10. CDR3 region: CASSPPPGQGRDTQYF. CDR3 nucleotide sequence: TGTGCCAGCAGTCCCCCTCCGGGACAGGGGAGAGATACGCAGTATTTT.

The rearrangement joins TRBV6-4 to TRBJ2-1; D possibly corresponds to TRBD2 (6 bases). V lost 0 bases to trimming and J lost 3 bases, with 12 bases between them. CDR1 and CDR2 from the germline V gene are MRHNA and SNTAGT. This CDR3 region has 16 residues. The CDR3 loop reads CASSDSAGRIYNEQFF. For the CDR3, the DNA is TGTGCCAGCAGTGACTCCGCGGGAAGAATCTACAATGAGCAGTTCTTC.

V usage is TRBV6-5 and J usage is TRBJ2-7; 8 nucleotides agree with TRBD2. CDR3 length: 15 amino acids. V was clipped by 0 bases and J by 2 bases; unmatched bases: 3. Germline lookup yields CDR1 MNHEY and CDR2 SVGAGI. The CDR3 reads CASSYSAGGPYEQYF. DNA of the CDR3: TGTGCCAGCAGTTACTCGGCGGGAGGTCCCTACGAGCAGTACTTC.

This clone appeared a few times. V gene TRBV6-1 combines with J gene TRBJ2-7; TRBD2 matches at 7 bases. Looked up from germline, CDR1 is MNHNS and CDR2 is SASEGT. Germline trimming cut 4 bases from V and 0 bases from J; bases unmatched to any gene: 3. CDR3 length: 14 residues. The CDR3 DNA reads TGTGCCAGCAGTGTCCGGGACTACTCCTACGAGCAGTACTTC. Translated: CASSVRDYSYEQYF.

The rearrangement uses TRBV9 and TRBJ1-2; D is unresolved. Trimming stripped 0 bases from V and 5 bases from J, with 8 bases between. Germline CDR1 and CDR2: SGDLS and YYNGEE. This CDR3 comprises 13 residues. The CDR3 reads CASSVGHDYGYTF. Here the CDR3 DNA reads TGTGCCAGCAGCGTAGGACATGATTATGGCTACACCTTC.

The CDR3 loop reads CASSVGLAGGRPSEQYF. The CDR3 DNA reads as TGTGCCAGCAGCGTGGGACTAGCGGGGGGTAGGCCCTCCGAGCAGTACTTC. The chain employs TRBV7-9 and TRBJ2-7; 15 bases align to TRBD2. The CDR3 spans 17 residues. J gave up 6 bases and V 5 bases, and 11 bases lay outside the gene matches. Per the germline V gene, CDR1 is SEHNR and CDR2 is FQNEAQ (reference sequence).

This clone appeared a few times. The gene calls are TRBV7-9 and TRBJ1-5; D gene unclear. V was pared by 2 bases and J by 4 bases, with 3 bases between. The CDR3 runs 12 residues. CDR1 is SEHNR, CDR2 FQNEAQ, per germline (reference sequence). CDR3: CASSLFNQPQHF. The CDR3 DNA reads TGTGCCAGCAGCTTATTTAATCAGCCCCAGCATTTT.

The CDR3 loop reads CASSIVGGTGELFF. CDR3 DNA: TGTGCCAGTAGTATAGTCGGGGGAACCGGGGAGCTGTTTTTT. This sequence joins TRBV19 and TRBJ2-2; a possible D gene is TRBD2 (6 bases). Germline V gene sequence: CDR1 LNHDA, CDR2 SQIVND (reference sequence). V was pared by 1 base and J by 5 bases, with 8 bases between. The CDR3 is 14 amino acids.

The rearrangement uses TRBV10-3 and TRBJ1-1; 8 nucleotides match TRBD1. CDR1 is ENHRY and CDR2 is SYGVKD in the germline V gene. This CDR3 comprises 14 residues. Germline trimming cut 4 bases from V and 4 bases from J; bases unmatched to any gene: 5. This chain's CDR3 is CAISVGRGRTEAFF. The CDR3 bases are TGTGCCATCAGTGTGGGCAGGGGGCGCACTGAAGCTTTCTTT.

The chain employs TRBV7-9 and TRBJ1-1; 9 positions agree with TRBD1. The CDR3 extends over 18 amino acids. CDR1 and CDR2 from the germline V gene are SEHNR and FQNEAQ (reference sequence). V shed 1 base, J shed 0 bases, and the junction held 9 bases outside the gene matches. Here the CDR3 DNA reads TGTGCCAGCAGCTTAGGGGTGGGACAGGGATACATGAACACTGAAGCTTTCTTT. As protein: CASSLGVGQGYMNTEAFF.

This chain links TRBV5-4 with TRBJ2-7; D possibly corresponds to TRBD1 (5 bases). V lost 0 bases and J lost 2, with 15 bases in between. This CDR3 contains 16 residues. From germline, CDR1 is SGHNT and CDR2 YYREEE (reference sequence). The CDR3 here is CASSLVGRVIAYEQYF. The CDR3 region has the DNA TGTGCCAGCAGCTTGGTAGGCAGGGTGATCGCCTACGAGCAGTACTTC.

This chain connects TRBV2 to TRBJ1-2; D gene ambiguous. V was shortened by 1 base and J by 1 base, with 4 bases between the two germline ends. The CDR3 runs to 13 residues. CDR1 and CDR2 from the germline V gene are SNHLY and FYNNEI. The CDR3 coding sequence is TGTGCCAGCAGTGAAGGGGGTAACTATGGCTACACCTTC. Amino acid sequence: CASSEGGNYGYTF.

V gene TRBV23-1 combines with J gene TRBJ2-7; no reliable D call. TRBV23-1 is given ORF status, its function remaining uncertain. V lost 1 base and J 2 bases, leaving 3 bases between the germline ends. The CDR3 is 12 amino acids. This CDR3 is CASSQFTYEQYF. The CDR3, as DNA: TGCGCCAGCAGTCAATTCACCTACGAGCAGTACTTC.

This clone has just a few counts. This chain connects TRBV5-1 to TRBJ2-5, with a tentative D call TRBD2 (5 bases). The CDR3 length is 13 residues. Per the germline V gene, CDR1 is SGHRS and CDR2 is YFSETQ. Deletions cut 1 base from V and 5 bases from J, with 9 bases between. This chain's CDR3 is CASSLPSTETQYF. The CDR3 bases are TGCGCCAGCAGCTTGCCTAGCACCGAGACCCAGTACTTC.

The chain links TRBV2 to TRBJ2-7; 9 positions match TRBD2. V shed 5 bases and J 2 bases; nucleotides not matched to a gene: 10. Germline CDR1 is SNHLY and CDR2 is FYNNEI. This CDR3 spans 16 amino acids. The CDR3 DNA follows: TGTGCCAGCAGTAAACGGCGGGAGGGCCGTACCTACGAGCAGTACTTC. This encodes CASSKRREGRTYEQYF. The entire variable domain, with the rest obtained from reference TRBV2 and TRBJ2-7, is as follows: EPEVTQTPSHQVTQMGQEVILRCVPISNHLYFYWYRQILGQKVEFLVSFYNNEISEKSEIFDDQFSVERPDGSNFTLKIRSTKLEDSAMYFCASSKRREGRTYEQYFGPGTRLTVT.

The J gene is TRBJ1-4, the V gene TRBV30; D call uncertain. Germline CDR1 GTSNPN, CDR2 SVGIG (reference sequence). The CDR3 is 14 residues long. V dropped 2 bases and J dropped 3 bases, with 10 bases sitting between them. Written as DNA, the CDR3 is TGTGCCTGGAGTAGGGTTAAGGCTAATGAAAAACTGTTTTTT. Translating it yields CAWSRVKANEKLFF. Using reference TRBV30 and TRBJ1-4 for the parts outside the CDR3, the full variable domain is SQTIHQWPATLVQPVGSPLSLECTVEGTSNPNLYWYRQAAGRGLQLLFYSVGIGQISSEVPQNLSASRPQDRQFILSSKKLLLSDSGFYLCAWSRVKANEKLFFGSGTQLSVL.

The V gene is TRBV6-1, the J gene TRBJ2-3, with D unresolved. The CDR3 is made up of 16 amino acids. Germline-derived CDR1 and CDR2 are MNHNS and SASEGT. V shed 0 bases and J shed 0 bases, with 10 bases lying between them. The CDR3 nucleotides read TGTGCCAGCAGTGAAGCTGCGACTTCTAGCACAGATACGCAGTATTTT. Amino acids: CASSEAATSSTDTQYF.

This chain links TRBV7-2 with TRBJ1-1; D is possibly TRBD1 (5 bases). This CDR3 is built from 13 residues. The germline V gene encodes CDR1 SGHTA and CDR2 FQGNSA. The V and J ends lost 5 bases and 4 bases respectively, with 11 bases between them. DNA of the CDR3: TGTGCCAGCAGCGGGGCAGGGTCCACTGAAGCTTTCTTT. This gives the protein CASSGAGSTEAFF.

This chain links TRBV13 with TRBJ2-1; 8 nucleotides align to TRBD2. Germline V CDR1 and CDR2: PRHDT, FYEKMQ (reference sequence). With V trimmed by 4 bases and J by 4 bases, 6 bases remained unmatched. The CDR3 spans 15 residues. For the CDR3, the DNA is TGTGCCAGCAGCTCACTAGCGGCTACTTACAATGAGCAGTTCTTC. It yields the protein CASSSLAATYNEQFF.

CDR3 amino acids: CASSESVNREQYF. CDR3 sequence (DNA): TGTGCCAGCAGTGAATCGGTCAATCGCGAGCAGTACTTC. The V gene is TRBV6-5, the J gene TRBJ2-7; D uncertain. Trimming pared 5 bases from V and 6 bases from J, leaving 14 bases between. The CDR3 is 13 residues long. Germline V gives CDR1 MNHEY, CDR2 SVGAGI.

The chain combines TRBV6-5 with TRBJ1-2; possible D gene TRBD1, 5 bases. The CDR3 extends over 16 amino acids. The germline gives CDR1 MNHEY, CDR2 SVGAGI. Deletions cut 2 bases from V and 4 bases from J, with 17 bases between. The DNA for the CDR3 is TGTGCCAGCAGTTACGGTCTTGGGGGAAGGGGCTATGGCTACACCTTC. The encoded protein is CASSYGLGGRGYGYTF.

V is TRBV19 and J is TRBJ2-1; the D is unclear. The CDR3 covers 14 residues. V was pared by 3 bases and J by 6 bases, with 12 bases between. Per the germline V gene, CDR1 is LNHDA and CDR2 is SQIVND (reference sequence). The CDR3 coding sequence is TGTGCCAGTAGTATCCGGGCGCGCCCCAATGAGCAGTTCTTC. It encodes CASSIRARPNEQFF.

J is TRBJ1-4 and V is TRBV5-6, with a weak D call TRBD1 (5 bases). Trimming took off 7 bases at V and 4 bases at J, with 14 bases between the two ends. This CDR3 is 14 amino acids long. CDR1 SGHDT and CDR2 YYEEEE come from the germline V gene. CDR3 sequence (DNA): TGTGCCAGCGGGGCCGGGACCGATAATGAAAAACTGTTTTTT. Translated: CASGAGTDNEKLFF.